Sequencing of this T cell receptor (beta chain) was carried out in a study of technical replicates of blood from a handful of donors. Clones were read by immunoSEQ multiplex PCR, and TCRdb kept only the in-frame ones, dropping some. This sample yields tens of thousands of clones, of which 94% are seen a single time; over 0.2% belongs to the top ten. V was trimmed by 0 bases and J by 5 bases, leaving 11 bases between them. The V gene's germline CDR1 is MGHRA and CDR2 YSYEKL. This CDR3 spans 14 amino acids. This chain links TRBV4-1 with TRBJ2-7; D is undetermined. Material for sequencing was T cells isolated from PBMCs. The sequence was collected from a human donor in good health. The CDR3 sequence is CASSQEGRPHEQYF. The CDR3 nucleotides are TGCGCCAGCAGCCAAGAAGGCAGGCCCCACGAGCAGTACTTC.